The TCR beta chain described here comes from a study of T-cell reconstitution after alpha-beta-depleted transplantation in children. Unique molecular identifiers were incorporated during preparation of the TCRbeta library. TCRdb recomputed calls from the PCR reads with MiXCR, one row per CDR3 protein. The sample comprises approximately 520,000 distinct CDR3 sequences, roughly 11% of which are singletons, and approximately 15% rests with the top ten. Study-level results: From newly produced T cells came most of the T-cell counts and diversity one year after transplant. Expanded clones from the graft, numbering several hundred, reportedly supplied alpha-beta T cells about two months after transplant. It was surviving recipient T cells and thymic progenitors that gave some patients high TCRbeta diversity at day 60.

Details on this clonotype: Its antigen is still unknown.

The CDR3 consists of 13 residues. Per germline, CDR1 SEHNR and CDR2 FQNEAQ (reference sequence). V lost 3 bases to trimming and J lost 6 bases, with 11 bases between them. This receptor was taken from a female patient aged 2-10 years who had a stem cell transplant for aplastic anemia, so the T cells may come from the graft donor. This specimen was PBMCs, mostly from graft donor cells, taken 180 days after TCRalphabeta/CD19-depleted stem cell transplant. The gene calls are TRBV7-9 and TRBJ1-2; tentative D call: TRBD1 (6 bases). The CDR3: CASSFGDKNGYTF. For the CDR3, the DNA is TGTGCCAGCAGCTTCGGGGACAAAAATGGCTACACCTTC.